Listed here are 8 T cell receptor beta chains from one sample, sequenced in a study of vaccination and CD4 T cells after COVID-19 (dated by TCRdb to between 2021 and 2024). Library preparation was by PCR. Sequenced using an Illumina iSeq 100. DNA from cultured CD4+ T cells was subjected to TCR sequencing with the Oncomine TCR Beta short-read assay at the Johns Hopkins FTIC core. Using fastp trimming at Q25 and MiXCR clonotype assembly, TCRdb reanalyzed the public sequencing data and kept in-frame beta chains. Each entry merges the rows of one CDR3 protein and shows their most common DNA and genes. For this sample there are 15,000 to 20,000 distinct CDR3 sequences; about 50% appear just once. Less than 15% of the sample goes to the ten largest clones. Read against the paper, the sample's treatment or condition label means: approximately 11-day PBMC culture with coronavirus spike peptide pools or control peptides (ViraFEST assay).

Which antigens these TCRs recognize remains unknown. The sequencing input was cultured CD4+ T cells from blood. These receptors were collected from a human donor with COVID-19.

The chain uses TRBV7-2 and TRBJ1-1; TRBD1 aligns across 9 bases. CDR3 size: 18 residues. The germline V gene has CDR1 SGHTA and CDR2 FQGNSA. Trimming at V came to 4 bases and at J to 1 base, leaving 13 bases not matched to a gene. The CDR3 region has the DNA TGTGCCAGCAGCTCCCGAGTTGGACAGGGGATACGGAACACTGAAGCTTTCTTT. Encoded protein: CASSSRVGQGIRNTEAFF.

The chain has TRBV4-3 and TRBJ1-3, with D unclear. The V gene's germline CDR1 is LGHNA and CDR2 YSLEER. V dropped 1 base and J dropped 4 bases, with 11 bases sitting between them. The CDR3 covers 15 residues. The DNA of the CDR3 is TGCGCCAGCAGCCAAGTGGGCTTGGGGGGAAACACCATATATTTT. It encodes CASSQVGLGGNTIYF.

The sample holds one count of this clonotype. The chain uses TRBV6-5 and TRBJ2-2; 7 positions agree with TRBD1. Per germline, CDR1 MNHEY and CDR2 SVGAGI. The CDR3 extends over 15 amino acids. V gave up 3 bases and J gave up 5 bases; unmatched junction bases: 6. CDR3 bases: TGTGCCAGCAGTTATACAAACAGGGGTACCGGGGAGCTGTTTTTT. Translating it yields CASSYTNRGTGELFF.

In its sample, this clonotype was seen a few times. Germline and junction disagree at one end, which may indicate a read error. V is TRBV6-5 and J is TRBJ1-2; possible D gene TRBD1, 5 bases. CDR1 MNHEY and CDR2 SVGAGI come from the germline V gene. This CDR3 spans 13 amino acids. In DNA form, the CDR3 reads TGTGCCAGCAGCTACTCTACAGGCGACCGCTACACCTTC. Amino acids: CASSYSTGDRYTF.

The chain recombines TRBV6-1 with TRBJ2-3, with D perhaps matching TRBD1 or TRBD2 (6 bases each). Trimming cost V 6 bases and J 8 bases, with 24 bases left between them. The CDR3 covers 16 residues. CDR1 and CDR2 from the germline V gene are MNHNS and SASEGT. CDR3 nucleotide sequence: TGTGCCAGCAGACCCGCCGGGACACGGTTGGGAGGTACGCAGTATTTT. This codes for CASRPAGTRLGGTQYF.

V usage is TRBV6-1 and J usage is TRBJ1-2, with D perhaps matching TRBD1 (6 bases). This CDR3 is 13 amino acids long. Per germline, CDR1 MNHNS and CDR2 SASEGT. V lost 6 bases and J 4 bases, leaving 12 bases between the germline ends. The CDR3 region has the DNA TGTGCCAGCAGCCCCCGGGACATCTATGGCTACACCTTC. Translation gives CASSPRDIYGYTF.

The chain links TRBV7-6 to TRBJ2-5; TRBD2 might be the D (5 bases). This CDR3 region has 13 residues. Trimming cost V 1 base and J 4 bases, with 7 bases left between them. CDR1 and CDR2 (germline): SGHVS, FNYEAQ. In DNA form, the CDR3 reads TGTGCCAGCAGCTTAGATCGGGGAGAGACCCAGTACTTC. Translated: CASSLDRGETQYF.

The chain is built from TRBV24-1 and TRBJ2-1; 7 nucleotides line up with TRBD2. This CDR3 comprises 14 residues. Trimming cost V 4 bases and J 14 bases; bases outside gene matches: 13. CDR1 is KGHDR, CDR2 SFDVKD, per germline. The chain's CDR3 is CATSDPRTSRGEFF. The DNA of the CDR3 is TGTGCCACCAGTGACCCCCGGACATCCCGGGGGGAGTTCTTC.